One and the same sample provided the 25 T cell receptor beta chains below, sequenced in a study of vaccination and CD4 T cells after COVID-19. Antigen specificity for these receptors is unknown. As for treatment: 10-day PBMC culture with coronavirus spike peptide pools or control peptides (ViraFEST assay). Oncomine TCR Beta short-read sequencing was applied to DNA from cultured CD4+ T cells. TCRdb redid the calling of the PCR reads with MiXCR, one entry per CDR3 protein. Among about 12,000 distinct CDR3 sequences listed, roughly two fifths were seen once. Sequenced: cultured CD4+ T cells from blood. Receptors were obtained from a human donor with COVID-19.

The chain carries TRBV30 and TRBJ1-1; TRBD1 might be the D (5 bases). V was cut by 2 bases and J by 4 bases, with 11 bases left in between. This CDR3 region has 13 residues. Germline lookup yields CDR1 GTSNPN and CDR2 SVGIG (reference sequence). CDR3 amino acids: CAWSYRRGTEAFF. The CDR3 DNA reads TGTGCCTGGAGTTATCGGAGGGGCACTGAAGCTTTCTTT.

This chain joins TRBV19 and TRBJ2-5, with 11 bases that match TRBD2. The CDR3 loop spans 14 amino acids. Germline trimming cut 7 bases from V and 5 bases from J; bases unmatched to any gene: 6. The germline V gene encodes CDR1 LNHDA and CDR2 SQIVND (reference sequence). Written as DNA, the CDR3 is TGTGCCAGTAAGGGGCCTAGCGGGGGGGAGACCCAGTACTTC. Translating it yields CASKGPSGGETQYF.

V gene TRBV7-3 combines with J gene TRBJ2-3, with 11 bases matching TRBD1. The germline V gene encodes CDR1 SGHTA and CDR2 FQGTGA. The V and J ends lost 5 bases and 7 bases, in that order; junction bases with no gene match: 5. The CDR3 sequence is 14 residues long. CDR3 DNA sequence: TGTGCCAGCAGCGTGGACAGGGGGCAACATACGCAGTATTTT. This codes for CASSVDRGQHTQYF.

This clonotype occurred a few times. The chain has TRBV12-3 or TRBV12-4 and TRBJ1-5, with D tentatively TRBD1 (6 bases). Between the trimmed V and J ends, which lost 2 bases and 5 bases, there was a span of 10 bases. The CDR3 has 14 amino acids. CDR3 sequence: CASSLRQGHQPQHF. The CDR3 coding sequence is TGTGCCAGCAGTTTACGGCAGGGGCATCAGCCCCAGCATTTT.

The genes are TRBV10-3 and TRBJ1-1, with no clear D. Germline assignment: CDR1 ENHRY and CDR2 SYGVKD. Trimming left V 10 bases short and J 2 bases short, with 20 bases between. The CDR3 consists of 15 residues. The CDR3 protein is CATTYGNGVNTEAFF. CDR3 DNA sequence: TGTGCCACGACCTACGGGAATGGGGTTAACACTGAAGCTTTCTTT.

The rearrangement joins TRBV12-3 or TRBV12-4 to TRBJ1-1, with D uncertain. Trimming removed 6 bases from V and 1 base from J, with 12 bases in between. CDR3 length: 14 residues. For the CDR3, the DNA is TGTGCCAGCAGACCTGGACTGACGAACACTGAAGCTTTCTTT. This sequence encodes CASRPGLTNTEAFF.

The chain uses TRBV20-1 and TRBJ1-2; the match to TRBD1 covers 8 bases. The CDR3 is made up of 13 amino acids. Germline CDR1 is DFQATT and CDR2 is SNEGSKA (reference sequence). V dropped 6 bases and J dropped 4; count of bases not matched to a gene: 7. The CDR3: CSAWDRLSYGYTF. CDR3 nucleotide sequence: TGCAGTGCGTGGGACAGGCTGAGCTATGGCTACACCTTC.

This clonotype was seen a handful of times. The rearrangement joins TRBV6-1 to TRBJ1-4, with D perhaps matching TRBD1 (6 bases). Germline lookup yields CDR1 MNHNS and CDR2 SASEGT. CDR3 length: 13 amino acids. V was shortened by 5 bases and J by 7 bases, with 11 bases between the two germline ends. CDR3 sequence: CASSRGAGEKLFF. The DNA for the CDR3 is TGTGCCAGCAGTCGGGGGGCAGGTGAAAAACTGTTTTTT.

In its sample, this clonotype was seen a few times. The chain recombines TRBV27 with TRBJ1-2; possible D gene TRBD1, 5 bases. The germline V gene has CDR1 MNHEY and CDR2 SMNVEV (reference sequence). The CDR3 has 13 residues. V was shortened by 5 bases and J by 5 bases, with 12 bases between the two germline ends. CDR3 in DNA: TGTGCCAGCAGTCAAGACAGCTCATATGGCTACACCTTC. It encodes CASSQDSSYGYTF.

The chain links TRBV25-1 to TRBJ1-5, with TRBD1 as a possible D gene (6 bases). Deletions cut 1 base from V and 7 bases from J, with 17 bases between. The germline gives CDR1 MGHDK, CDR2 SYGVNS. The CDR3 sequence is 16 residues long. CDR3 sequence reads: CASSESGGGGGQPQHF. The CDR3 DNA reads as TGTGCCAGCAGTGAATCTGGGGGGGGCGGTGGACAGCCCCAGCATTTT. Looking up the rest from reference TRBV25-1 and TRBJ1-5 gives the full variable domain: EADIYQTPRYLVIGTGKKITLECSQTMGHDKMYWYQQDPGMELHLIHYSYGVNSTEKGDLSSESTVSRIRTEHFPLTLESARPSHTSQYLCASSESGGGGGQPQHFGDGTRLSIL.

This clonotype was detected only a few times. This chain uses TRBV21-1 with TRBJ1-2; whether TRBD1, the table's D call, matches the DNA was not checked. TRBV21-1 is noted as a pseudogene. This CDR3 contains 18 residues. The CDR3 protein is CASSKVGTGRFLNYGYTF. Here the CDR3 DNA reads TGTGCCAGCAGCAAAGTGGGGACAGGGCGGTTTCTCAACTATGGCTACACCTTC.

This rearrangement joins TRBV7-9 to TRBJ2-5; D possibly uses TRBD1 or TRBD2 (5 bases each). Germline CDR1 and CDR2: SEHNR and FQNEAQ (reference sequence). V was shortened by 5 bases and J by 6 bases, with 16 bases between the two germline ends. The CDR3 length is 14 residues. CDR3 nucleotide sequence: TGTGCCAGCAGCCGGGCCGGGGACGTGAAGACCCAGTACTTC. Translation gives CASSRAGDVKTQYF.

The rearrangement joins TRBV7-9 to TRBJ1-4; D may be TRBD1 (5 bases). The germline V and J ends were trimmed by 6 bases and 7 bases, with 21 bases remaining between them. Germline CDR1 reads SEHNR; CDR2 reads FQNEAQ (reference sequence). This CDR3 is 16 amino acids long. CDR3 bases: TGTGCCAGCAGGCACGAGTTGGGGGGTCGGACTGAAAAACTGTTTTTT. It encodes CASRHELGGRTEKLFF.

The chain is built from TRBV4-3 and TRBJ1-1, with D unclear. The CDR3 consists of 14 residues. V was shortened by 0 bases and J by 2 bases, with 7 bases between the two germline ends. Looked up from germline, CDR1 is LGHNA and CDR2 is YSLEER. In DNA, the CDR3 is TGCGCCAGCAGCCAAGAGGCCTCAAACACTGAAGCTTTCTTT. Amino acid sequence: CASSQEASNTEAFF.

Worth noting for this clonotype: A junction end diverges from the germline sequence, so it may reflect a read error. CDR3 region: CASSSQGQGHF. In DNA form, the CDR3 reads TGTGCCAGTAGTTCCCAGGGACAGGGGCACTTC. This chain links TRBV19 with TRBJ1-2, with TRBD1 identical over 10 bases. This CDR3 spans 11 amino acids. Germline V gives CDR1 LNHDA, CDR2 SQIVND (reference sequence).

In its sample, this clonotype was seen a few times. J is TRBJ1-6 and V is TRBV4-2; TRBD1 agrees at 7 bases. The length of the CDR3 is 16 residues. The germline V gene encodes CDR1 LGHNA and CDR2 YNFKEQ. V gave up 3 bases and J gave up 4 bases; unmatched junction bases: 6. The CDR3 DNA reads as TGTGCCAGCAGCCAGGAACCGGGACAGTATAATTCACCCCTCCACTTT. Amino acid sequence: CASSQEPGQYNSPLHF.

The chain couples TRBV7-2 to TRBJ1-2; D perhaps matches TRBD1 (5 bases). V lost 5 bases and J 0 bases, leaving 13 bases between the germline ends. Germline loops: CDR1 SGHTA, CDR2 FQGNSA. The CDR3 is 15 residues long. In DNA form, the CDR3 reads TGTGCCAGCAGCCGACAGACGGGGCCTAACTATGGCTACACCTTC. This encodes CASSRQTGPNYGYTF.

The rearrangement joins TRBV2 to TRBJ2-3; 9 bases match TRBD1. CDR1 SNHLY and CDR2 FYNNEI come from the germline V gene. Losses at the gene ends were 6 bases for V and 2 bases for J; bases not matched to a gene: 6. The CDR3 spans 15 residues. As DNA, the CDR3 is TGTGCCAGCAGCGAGGGACAGGGTAACACAGATACGCAGTATTTT. Translated: CASSEGQGNTDTQYF.

The chain couples TRBV20-1 to TRBJ2-7, with TRBD2 as a possible D gene (7 bases). Germline V CDR1 and CDR2: DFQATT, SNEGSKA (reference sequence). The CDR3 totals 14 residues. V gave up 5 bases and J gave up 4 bases, with 18 bases separating them. CDR3 residues: CSASEGGPVYEQYF. CDR3 nucleotides: TGCAGTGCTTCCGAGGGGGGGCCCGTTTACGAGCAGTACTTC.

In this sample, this clonotype turned up a few times. The chain recombines TRBV20-1 with TRBJ1-2, with 10 bases aligning to TRBD1. Germline CDR1 DFQATT, CDR2 SNEGSKA (reference sequence). Germline trimming cut 1 base from V and 4 bases from J; bases unmatched to any gene: 9. CDR3 length: 16 residues. The CDR3 sequence is CSARAFPGQGPYGYTF. The CDR3 DNA reads as TGCAGTGCTAGAGCCTTTCCGGGACAGGGGCCCTATGGCTACACCTTC.

The rearrangement links TRBV20-1 to TRBJ2-7; a weak D match, TRBD1 (6 bases). The germline V gene has CDR1 DFQATT and CDR2 SNEGSKA (reference sequence). CDR3 length: 14 amino acids. With 5 bases removed from V and 0 bases from J, the gap between germline ends came to 14 bases. Here the CDR3 reads CSARRQVSSYEQYF. DNA for the CDR3: TGCAGTGCTCGTCGACAGGTTAGCTCCTACGAGCAGTACTTC.

This clonotype has a handful of counts. This chain uses TRBV2 with TRBJ1-5, with D perhaps TRBD1 (6 bases). Trimming cost V 3 bases and J 7 bases, with 13 bases left between them. CDR3 length equals 14 residues. Germline loops: CDR1 SNHLY, CDR2 FYNNEI. The CDR3 sequence is CASSDRGGKQPQHF. The CDR3 nucleotides read TGTGCCAGCAGTGACAGGGGAGGGAAACAGCCCCAGCATTTT.

This chain connects TRBV11-2 to TRBJ2-7; possibly TRBD1 for D (6 bases). Germline-derived CDR1 and CDR2 are SGHAT and FQNNGV. The CDR3 has 14 residues. Deletions cut 5 bases from V and 0 bases from J, with 11 bases between. The CDR3 is CASSGQINSYEQYF. The CDR3 nucleotides read TGTGCCAGCAGCGGACAGATAAACTCCTACGAGCAGTACTTC.

V gene TRBV20-1 combines with J gene TRBJ1-5; the match to TRBD1 covers 7 bases. The length of the CDR3 is 16 residues. After removal of 2 bases from V and 3 bases from J, the junction contained 10 bases not matched to a gene. CDR1 is DFQATT and CDR2 is SNEGSKA in the germline V gene (reference sequence). The CDR3 DNA sequence: TGCAGTGCTAGACGGCTTCGGGGACAGCCCAATCAGCCCCAGCATTTT. It yields the protein CSARRLRGQPNQPQHF.

This clonotype was seen a handful of times. The chain joins TRBV28 to TRBJ1-4; D is ambiguous. CDR1 and CDR2 from the germline V gene are MDHEN and SYDVKM. The CDR3 is 12 amino acids. Trimming shortened V by 3 bases and J by 3 bases, and 2 bases separated the two germline ends. The CDR3 region is CASSLPNEKLFF. The CDR3 nucleotides read TGTGCCAGCAGTTTGCCTAATGAAAAACTGTTTTTT.